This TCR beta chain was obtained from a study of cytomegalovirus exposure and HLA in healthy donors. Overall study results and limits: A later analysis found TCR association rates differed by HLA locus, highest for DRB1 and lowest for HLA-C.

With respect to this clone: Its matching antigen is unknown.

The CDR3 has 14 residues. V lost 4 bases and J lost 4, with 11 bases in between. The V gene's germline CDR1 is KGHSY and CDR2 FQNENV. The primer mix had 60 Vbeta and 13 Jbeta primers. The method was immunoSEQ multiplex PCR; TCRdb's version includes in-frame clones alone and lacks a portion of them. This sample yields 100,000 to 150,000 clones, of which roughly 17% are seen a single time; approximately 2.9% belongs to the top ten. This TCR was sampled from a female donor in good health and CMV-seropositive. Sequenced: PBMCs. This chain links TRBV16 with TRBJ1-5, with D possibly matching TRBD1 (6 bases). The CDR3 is CASSPWTDNQPQHF. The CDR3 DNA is TGTGCCAGCAGCCCCTGGACAGATAATCAGCCCCAGCATTTT. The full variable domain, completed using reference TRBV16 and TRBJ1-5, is GEEVAQTPKHLVRGEGQKAKLYCAPIKGHSYVFWYQQVLKNEFKFLISFQNENVFDETGMPKERFSAKCLPNSPCSLEIQATKLEDSAVYFCASSPWTDNQPQHFGDGTRLSIL.